A selection of T cell receptor beta chains follows, all from one sample in a study of T cell responses to AZD1222 COVID-19 vaccine. Sequencing used immunoSEQ multiplex PCR; TCRdb keeps in-frame clones, though not all of them. The sample lists some 110,000 clones, around 89% occurring once. The sample here was peripheral blood, taken 28 days after the second AZD1222 dose. All receptors derive from an adult who received the AZD1222 COVID-19 vaccine. CDR3s include the opening cysteine and the closing phenylalanine or tryptophan. The D gene is left open where the match is weak. Clone size is not always given. Where it is, it says once, few, many or a class for expanded clones.

j_call: TRBJ2-5; v_call: TRBV28; clone_size: once; d_call: TRBD1; cdr3_nt: TGTGCCAGCAGGCCCGGGCAGGGGGTTGGAGAGACCCAGTACTTC; cdr3_aa: CASRPGQGVGETQYF
j_call: TRBJ2-7; v_call: TRBV27; clone_size: few; d_call: -; cdr3_nt: TGTGCCAGCATCCCTTCGGCCGGGGACTCCAAGACCTACGAGCAGTACTTC; cdr3_aa: CASIPSAGDSKTYEQYF
j_call: TRBJ1-6; v_call: TRBV9; clone_size: -; d_call: -; cdr3_nt: TGTGCCAGCAGCGTGGGGGTCACCTATAATTCACCCCTCCACTTT; cdr3_aa: CASSVGVTYNSPLHF
j_call: TRBJ2-5; v_call: TRBV14; clone_size: -; d_call: -; cdr3_nt: TGTGCCAGCAGCCAAGACGTCACGGGTCCCCAAGAGACCCAGTACTTC; cdr3_aa: CASSQDVTGPQETQYF
j_call: TRBJ1-6; v_call: TRBV9; clone_size: few; d_call: -; cdr3_nt: TGTGCCAGCAGCGTAGGGCAGGGGATGGATTCACCCCTCCACTTT; cdr3_aa: CASSVGQGMDSPLHF
j_call: TRBJ2-1; v_call: TRBV5-4; clone_size: -; d_call: TRBD2; cdr3_nt: TGTGCCAGCAGGCCAGCGGGGGCCTACAATGAGCAGTTCTTC; cdr3_aa: CASRPAGAYNEQFF
j_call: TRBJ1-4; v_call: TRBV5-6; clone_size: -; d_call: -; cdr3_nt: TGTGCCAGCAGCTCCCCCCTTCGGGGGGCTAATGAAAAACTGTTTTTT; cdr3_aa: CASSSPLRGANEKLFF
j_call: TRBJ2-7; v_call: TRBV15; clone_size: -; d_call: -; cdr3_nt: TGTGCCACCAGCAGAGACCGTTTTCGGGAGCAGTACTTC; cdr3_aa: CATSRDRFREQYF
j_call: TRBJ2-7; v_call: TRBV12-5; clone_size: -; d_call: -; cdr3_nt: TGTGCTAGTGGTTTGGCTGTGGGGCTAAACTACGAGCAGTACTTC; cdr3_aa: CASGLAVGLNYEQYF
j_call: TRBJ2-1; v_call: TRBV24-1; clone_size: -; d_call: -; cdr3_nt: TGTGCCACCGAGGGGGTTTGGGGAAAGGGCGGTAACAATGAGCAGTTCTTC; cdr3_aa: CATEGVWGKGGNNEQFF
j_call: TRBJ1-4; v_call: TRBV10-2; clone_size: -; d_call: TRBD1; cdr3_nt: TGCGCCAGCAGGGGACAGAGTAATGAAAAACTGTTTTTT; cdr3_aa: CASRGQSNEKLFF
j_call: TRBJ1-2; v_call: TRBV10-3; clone_size: few; d_call: TRBD1; cdr3_nt: TGTGCCATCAGAGGGGGCAGCTATGGCTACACCTTC; cdr3_aa: CAIRGGSYGYTF
j_call: TRBJ1-2; v_call: TRBV19; clone_size: -; d_call: -; cdr3_nt: TGTGCCAGTAGTATAACTGGGCAAGCCTATGGCTACACCTTC; cdr3_aa: CASSITGQAYGYTF
j_call: TRBJ1-5; v_call: TRBV6-2/TRBV6-3; clone_size: -; d_call: -; cdr3_nt: TGTGCCAGCAGTGGCTGGGAATCCCCCAATCAGCCCCAGCATTTT; cdr3_aa: CASSGWESPNQPQHF
j_call: TRBJ1-1; v_call: TRBV7-3; clone_size: -; d_call: -; cdr3_nt: TGTGCCAGCAGCTTAAAAGGACCCCAAAGCGTTCGCACTGAAGCTTTCTTT; cdr3_aa: CASSLKGPQSVRTEAFF
j_call: TRBJ2-1; v_call: TRBV7-9; clone_size: -; d_call: TRBD1; cdr3_nt: TGTGCCAGCAGCTTTTATGAGTGGACAGGGACCCACAATGAGCAGTTCTTC; cdr3_aa: CASSFYEWTGTHNEQFF
j_call: TRBJ2-1; v_call: TRBV5-6; clone_size: -; d_call: -; cdr3_nt: TGTGCCAGCAGCTTCGCCTCGGCCGGCTTCTACAATGAGCAGTTCTTC; cdr3_aa: CASSFASAGFYNEQFF
j_call: TRBJ1-1; v_call: TRBV6-5; clone_size: -; d_call: -; cdr3_nt: TGTGCCAGCAGGCCACGCCCAGGGAACACTGAAGCTTTCTTT; cdr3_aa: CASRPRPGNTEAFF
j_call: TRBJ2-1; v_call: TRBV20-1; clone_size: -; d_call: TRBD2; cdr3_nt: TGCAGTGCTAGTCTGGGGACTAGCGGGGGGCCGAATGAGCAGTTCTTC; cdr3_aa: CSASLGTSGGPNEQFF
j_call: TRBJ1-4; v_call: TRBV29-1; clone_size: -; d_call: -; cdr3_nt: TGCAGCGTTAGGCGGAGGGCTCGTGAAAAACTGTTTTTT; cdr3_aa: CSVRRRAREKLFF
j_call: TRBJ2-7; v_call: TRBV29-1; clone_size: -; d_call: -; cdr3_nt: TGCAGCGTCAAAGGGACACCATCCTACGAGCAGTACTTC; cdr3_aa: CSVKGTPSYEQYF
j_call: TRBJ1-1; v_call: TRBV11-2; clone_size: -; d_call: -; cdr3_nt: TGTGCCAGCAGCTCAAATCGGTACACTGAAGCTTTCTTT; cdr3_aa: CASSSNRYTEAFF
j_call: TRBJ2-7; v_call: TRBV7-9; clone_size: -; d_call: TRBD1; cdr3_nt: TGTGCCAGCAGTACAGGACAGGGGAAACACGAGCAGTACTTC; cdr3_aa: CASSTGQGKHEQYF
j_call: TRBJ1-1; v_call: TRBV5-1; clone_size: once; d_call: TRBD1; cdr3_nt: TGCGCCAGCAGCAGAGACAGGGCGAACAGGGCTGAAGCTTTCTTT; cdr3_aa: CASSRDRANRAEAFF
j_call: TRBJ2-5; v_call: TRBV29-1; clone_size: -; d_call: TRBD1; cdr3_nt: TGCAGCGTTGGCTCGGGGACAGGGGTTGGGGAGACCCAGTACTTC; cdr3_aa: CSVGSGTGVGETQYF
j_call: TRBJ2-7; v_call: TRBV7-3; clone_size: -; d_call: TRBD1; cdr3_nt: TGTGCCAGCAGGTGCCTTCCGGGACAGGGGGAGTACGAGCAGTACTTC; cdr3_aa: CASRCLPGQGEYEQYF
j_call: TRBJ2-1; v_call: TRBV6-2/TRBV6-3; clone_size: -; d_call: -; cdr3_nt: TGTGCCAGCATCCCCCTAGCGAGCCGGAACAATGAGCAGTTCTTC; cdr3_aa: CASIPLASRNNEQFF
j_call: TRBJ1-1; v_call: TRBV7-3; clone_size: -; d_call: -; cdr3_nt: TGTGCCAGCAGCTCTAGCGAGAACACTGAAGCTTTCTTT; cdr3_aa: CASSSSENTEAFF
j_call: TRBJ1-1; v_call: TRBV27; clone_size: once; d_call: -; cdr3_nt: TGTGCCAGCAGTCGTACAGGGAGGAAGAACACTGAAGCTTTCTTT; cdr3_aa: CASSRTGRKNTEAFF
j_call: TRBJ2-5; v_call: TRBV27; clone_size: once; d_call: -; cdr3_nt: TGTGCCAGCAGGGGAGAGTCCCAGTACTTC; cdr3_aa: CASRGESQYF
j_call: TRBJ2-7; v_call: TRBV28; clone_size: -; d_call: TRBD2; cdr3_nt: TGTGCCAGCAGTCCCCCGGGTAGCGGGGGGTTGCAGCAGTACTTC; cdr3_aa: CASSPPGSGGLQQYF
j_call: TRBJ2-7; v_call: TRBV4-2; clone_size: -; d_call: -; cdr3_nt: TGTGCCAGCAGCCAAGAAAGAACTAAGTACGAGCAGTACTTC; cdr3_aa: CASSQERTKYEQYF
j_call: TRBJ2-3; v_call: TRBV7-8; clone_size: -; d_call: TRBD2; cdr3_nt: TGTGCCAGCAGCTCCCTTTTGAGCGGGAGTATCGGCAGCGGTACGCAGTATTTT; cdr3_aa: CASSSLLSGSIGSGTQYF
j_call: TRBJ1-1; v_call: TRBV30; clone_size: -; d_call: -; cdr3_nt: TGTGCCTGGAGTACGGCCGGGACGGTCCTCACTGAAGCTTTCTTT; cdr3_aa: CAWSTAGTVLTEAFF
j_call: TRBJ1-5; v_call: TRBV6-5; clone_size: few; d_call: TRBD1; cdr3_nt: TGTGCCAGCAGCAAAGACAGGGGTCAGCCCCAGCATTTT; cdr3_aa: CASSKDRGQPQHF
j_call: TRBJ2-2; v_call: TRBV6-5; clone_size: -; d_call: TRBD1; cdr3_nt: TGTGCCAGCACCCTAACAGGGGGCAGCACCGGGGAGCTGTTTTTT; cdr3_aa: CASTLTGGSTGELFF
j_call: TRBJ2-3; v_call: TRBV24-1; clone_size: -; d_call: -; cdr3_nt: TGTGCCACCAGTGACCCGGGTCCGAGGGCCACAGATACGCAGTATTTT; cdr3_aa: CATSDPGPRATDTQYF
j_call: TRBJ1-6; v_call: TRBV11-2; clone_size: -; d_call: -; cdr3_nt: TGTGCCAGCAGCTTAGGTATCCGGAATTCACCCCTCCACTTT; cdr3_aa: CASSLGIRNSPLHF
j_call: TRBJ2-1; v_call: TRBV5-1; clone_size: -; d_call: -; cdr3_nt: TGCGCCAGCAGCTTGGTAGCGCGGGCCAATGAGCAGTTCTTC; cdr3_aa: CASSLVARANEQFF
j_call: TRBJ2-1; v_call: TRBV10-3; clone_size: -; d_call: TRBD2; cdr3_nt: TGTGCCATCAGTGGCCGGACTAGCGGGACAACTTACAATGAGCAGTTCTTC; cdr3_aa: CAISGRTSGTTYNEQFF
j_call: TRBJ2-5; v_call: TRBV12-3/TRBV12-4; clone_size: -; d_call: TRBD1; cdr3_nt: TGTGCCAGCAGCCCTGGACAGGGGCAGACCCAGTACTTC; cdr3_aa: CASSPGQGQTQYF
j_call: TRBJ2-5; v_call: TRBV6-1; clone_size: many; d_call: TRBD1; cdr3_nt: TGTGCCAGCAGTGAGTCCACAGGGGGCCAAGAGACCCAGTACTTC; cdr3_aa: CASSESTGGQETQYF
j_call: TRBJ2-7; v_call: TRBV11-2; clone_size: few; d_call: -; cdr3_nt: TGTGCCAGCAGCGACCGCCGCCGGTCCTACGGGCAGTACTTC; cdr3_aa: CASSDRRRSYGQYF
j_call: TRBJ1-2; v_call: TRBV4-3; clone_size: -; d_call: -; cdr3_nt: TGCGCCAGCAGCCAAGAAATCCTCAGGGGTCATGGCTACACCTTC; cdr3_aa: CASSQEILRGHGYTF
j_call: TRBJ1-5; v_call: TRBV6-5; clone_size: -; d_call: -; cdr3_nt: TGTGCCAGCAGGGGGGACTTCAATAGCAATCAGCCCCAGCATTTT; cdr3_aa: CASRGDFNSNQPQHF
j_call: TRBJ1-2; v_call: TRBV6-1; clone_size: -; d_call: TRBD1; cdr3_nt: TGTGCCAGCAGTGAAGGGGACAGACCTAACTATGGCTACACCTTC; cdr3_aa: CASSEGDRPNYGYTF
j_call: TRBJ2-5; v_call: TRBV2; clone_size: -; d_call: TRBD1; cdr3_nt: TGTGCCAGCAGTGGGAGACAGGGGGCGGGAGAGACCCAGTACTTC; cdr3_aa: CASSGRQGAGETQYF
j_call: TRBJ1-3; v_call: TRBV5-1; clone_size: -; d_call: -; cdr3_nt: TGCGCCAGCAGCTTGCAGGCAGGGAACACGCGTCTAGGAAACACCATATATTTT; cdr3_aa: CASSLQAGNTRLGNTIYF
j_call: TRBJ2-3; v_call: TRBV24-1; clone_size: -; d_call: TRBD2; cdr3_nt: TGTGCCACCAGTGATCCCCGACTAGCGGGAGTAGATACGCAGTATTTT; cdr3_aa: CATSDPRLAGVDTQYF
j_call: TRBJ2-1; v_call: TRBV4-2; clone_size: -; d_call: -; cdr3_nt: TGTGCCAGCAGCCAAGATAGCTGGGGACGGATAAACAATGAGCAGTTCTTC; cdr3_aa: CASSQDSWGRINNEQFF
j_call: TRBJ2-1; v_call: TRBV19; clone_size: -; d_call: TRBD1; cdr3_nt: TGTGCCAGTAGTATTTTTGGGACAGCCGCCTACAATGAGCAGTTCTTC; cdr3_aa: CASSIFGTAAYNEQFF
j_call: TRBJ2-7; v_call: TRBV4-1; clone_size: -; d_call: TRBD2; cdr3_nt: TGCGCCAGCAGCCGCGGACTAGCGGGGGGGCCTTGGAGCTCCTACGAGCAGTACTTC; cdr3_aa: CASSRGLAGGPWSSYEQYF
j_call: TRBJ2-3; v_call: TRBV2; clone_size: -; d_call: TRBD2; cdr3_nt: TGTGCCAGCAGGGACGGGACTAGCGGTCCTCTGAGCACAGATACGCAGTATTTT; cdr3_aa: CASRDGTSGPLSTDTQYF